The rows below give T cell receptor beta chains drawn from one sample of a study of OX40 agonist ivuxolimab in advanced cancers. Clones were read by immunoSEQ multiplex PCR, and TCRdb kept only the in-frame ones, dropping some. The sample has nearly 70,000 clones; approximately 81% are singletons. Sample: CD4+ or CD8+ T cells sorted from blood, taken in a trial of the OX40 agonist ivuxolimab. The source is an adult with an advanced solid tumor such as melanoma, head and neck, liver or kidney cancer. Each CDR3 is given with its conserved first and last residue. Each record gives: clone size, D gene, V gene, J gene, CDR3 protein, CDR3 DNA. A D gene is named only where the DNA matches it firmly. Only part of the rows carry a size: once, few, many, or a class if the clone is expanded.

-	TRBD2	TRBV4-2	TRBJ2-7	CASSQGLAGNEQYF	TGTGCCAGCAGCCAAGGACTAGCGGGAAACGAGCAGTACTTC
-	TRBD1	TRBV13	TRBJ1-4	CASSNGQAATNEKLFF	TGTGCCAGCAGCAACGGACAGGCCGCAACTAATGAAAAACTGTTTTTT
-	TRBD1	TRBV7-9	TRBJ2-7	CASSLRDRGYEQYF	TGTGCCAGCAGCTTACGGGACAGGGGCTACGAGCAGTACTTC
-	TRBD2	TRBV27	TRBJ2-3	CAASKSQAGGFYTQYF	TGTGCCGCCAGCAAATCCCAGGCGGGAGGATTTTATACGCAGTATTTT
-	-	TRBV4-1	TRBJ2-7	CASSPMLGREQYF	TGCGCCAGCTCCCCCATGTTAGGTAGGGAGCAGTACTTC
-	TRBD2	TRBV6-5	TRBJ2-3	CASSYLASGGTDTQYF	TGTGCCAGCAGTTACTTAGCTAGCGGGGGCACAGATACGCAGTATTTT
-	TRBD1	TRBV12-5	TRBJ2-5	CASGSSGTGGQETQYF	TGTGCTAGTGGTTCTTCTGGGACAGGGGGCCAAGAGACCCAGTACTTC
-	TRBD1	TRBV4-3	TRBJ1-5	CASSRDSGGGQPQHF	TGCGCCAGCAGCCGGGACTCAGGGGGAGGCCAGCCCCAGCATTTT
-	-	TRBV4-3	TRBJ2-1	CASSHLPWYEQFF	TGCGCCAGCAGCCATCTACCGTGGTATGAGCAGTTCTTC
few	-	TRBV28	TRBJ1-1	CASITPSGGTEAFF	TGTGCCAGCATTACCCCCTCGGGTGGGACTGAAGCTTTCTTT
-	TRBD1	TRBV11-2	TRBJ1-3	CASSARDRRNPGNTIYF	TGTGCCAGCAGCGCCAGGGACAGGAGGAATCCTGGAAACACCATATATTTT
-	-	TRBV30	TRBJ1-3	CAWSPSPGHLGRISGNTIYF	TGTGCCTGGAGTCCCTCTCCGGGCCACTTGGGAAGGATTTCTGGAAACACCATATATTTT
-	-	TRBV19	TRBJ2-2	CASSIVGGTWELFF	TGTGCCAGTAGTATAGTGGGGGGAACCTGGGAGCTGTTTTTT
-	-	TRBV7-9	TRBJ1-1	CASSLEVISTEAFF	TGTGCCAGCAGCTTAGAGGTCATCTCCACTGAAGCTTTCTTT
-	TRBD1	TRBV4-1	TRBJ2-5	CASSQNYRGGETQYF	TGCGCCAGCAGCCAAAATTACAGGGGTGGGGAGACCCAGTACTTC
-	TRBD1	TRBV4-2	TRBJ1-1	CASSEGQGTNTEAFF	TGTGCCAGCAGCGAAGGACAGGGCACGAACACTGAAGCTTTCTTT